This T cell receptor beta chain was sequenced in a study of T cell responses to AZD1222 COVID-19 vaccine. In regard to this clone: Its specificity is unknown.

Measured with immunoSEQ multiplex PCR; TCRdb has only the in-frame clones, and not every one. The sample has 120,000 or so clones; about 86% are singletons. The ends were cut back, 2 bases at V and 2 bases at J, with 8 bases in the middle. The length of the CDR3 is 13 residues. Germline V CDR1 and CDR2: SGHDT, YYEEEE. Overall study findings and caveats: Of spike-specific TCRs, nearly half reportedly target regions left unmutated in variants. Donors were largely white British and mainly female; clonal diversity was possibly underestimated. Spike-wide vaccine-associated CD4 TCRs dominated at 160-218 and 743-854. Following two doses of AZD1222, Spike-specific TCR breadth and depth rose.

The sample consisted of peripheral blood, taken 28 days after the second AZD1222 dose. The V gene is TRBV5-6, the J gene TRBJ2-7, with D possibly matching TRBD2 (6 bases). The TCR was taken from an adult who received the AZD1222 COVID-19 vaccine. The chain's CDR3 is CASSFGGPYEQYF. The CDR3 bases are TGTGCCAGCAGCTTCGGGGGTCCCTACGAGCAGTACTTC.